This T cell receptor beta chain was captured by sequencing in a study of cytomegalovirus exposure and HLA in healthy donors. PCR used 60 Vbeta primers and 13 Jbeta primers. Original analysis: Roughly 12 million of tens of millions of unique TCR beta chains were shared, per a later count. Clones were read by immunoSEQ multiplex PCR, and TCRdb kept only the in-frame ones, dropping some. That table furnishes V, J and clone size, whereas the DNA furnished D and trimming. The table lists more than 85,000 clones, 60% to 85% of them singletons, with about 8.3% in the top ten. The sequencing input was PBMCs. The sequence came from a woman aged 40 to 50 in good health and CMV-seropositive.

The CDR3 DNA reads as TGTGCCAGCAGCTCTCGAACGGGAGGGAGGGATGAGCAGTTCTTC. Translation: CASSSRTGGRDEQFF. The rearrangement links TRBV7-2 to TRBJ2-1; 8 bases fit TRBD2. The junction had 10 bases not matched to a gene; V was cut back by 4 bases and J by 8 bases. Per the germline V gene, CDR1 is SGHTA and CDR2 is FQGNSA. This CDR3 has 15 residues.